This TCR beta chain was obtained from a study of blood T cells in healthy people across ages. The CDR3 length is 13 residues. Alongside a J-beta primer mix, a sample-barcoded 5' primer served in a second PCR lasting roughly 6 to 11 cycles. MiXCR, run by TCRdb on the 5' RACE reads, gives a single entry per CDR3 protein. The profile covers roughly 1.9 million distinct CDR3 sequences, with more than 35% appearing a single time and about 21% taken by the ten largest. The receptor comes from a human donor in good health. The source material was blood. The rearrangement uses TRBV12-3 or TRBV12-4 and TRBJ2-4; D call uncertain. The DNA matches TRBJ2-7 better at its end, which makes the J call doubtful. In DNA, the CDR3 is TGTGCCAGCACCGAGAACACAGACTACGAGCAGTACTTC. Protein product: CASTENTDYEQYF.